This passage covers 19 T cell receptor beta chains from one sample sequenced in a study of blood T cell repertoires in COVID-19. TCRdb keeps only in-frame clones here, not all; method: immunoSEQ multiplex PCR. The profile shows 120,000 to 150,000 clones, roughly 84% of them singletons. Specimen: PBMCs or T cells enriched from blood (not recorded which). These receptors came from a man between 40 and 49 years old with acute COVID-19.

Concerning this clone: Other DNA sequences from this sample encode an identical CDR3 as well. This chain links TRBV6-6 with TRBJ2-5; 8 bases fit TRBD2. This CDR3 comprises 14 residues. Germline CDR1 and CDR2: MNHNY and SVGAGI (reference sequence). J was trimmed by 2 bases and V by 2 bases; bases with no gene match: 1. The DNA for the CDR3 is TGTGCCAGCAGTTACCGGGGGGGACAAGAGACCCAGTACTTC. It is translated as CASSYRGGQETQYF.

The rearrangement links TRBV19 to TRBJ2-7; 7 bases fit TRBD2. Germline V gene lookup returns CDR1 LNHDA and CDR2 SQIVND (reference sequence). Losses at the gene ends were 8 bases for V and 4 bases for J; bases not matched to a gene: 5. CDR3 length: 12 residues. CDR3 in DNA: TGTGCCAGTTCGACTAGCATATACGAGCAGTACTTC. Translated, it gives CASSTSIYEQYF.

The chain combines TRBV7-9 with TRBJ2-7; TRBD1 is a possible D gene (6 bases). Germline CDR1 reads SEHNR; CDR2 reads FQNEAQ (reference sequence). The CDR3 has 12 residues. Trimming cost V 5 bases and J 3 bases, with 8 bases left between them. CDR3: CASSQDSYEQYF. CDR3 nucleotide sequence: TGTGCCAGCAGCCAGGACAGCTACGAGCAGTACTTC.

The chain joins TRBV11-3 to TRBJ2-3; the match to TRBD2 covers 7 bases. CDR1 SGHNT and CDR2 YENEEA come from the germline V gene. The J segment lost 5 bases and the V segment lost 4 bases, leaving 6 bases of the junction unmatched. The CDR3 sequence is 14 residues long. The CDR3 coding sequence is TGTGCCAGCAGCTCGAGGCGGGAGAGAGATACGCAGTATTTT. Translating gives CASSSRRERDTQYF.

The genes are TRBV18 and TRBJ1-1, with D hard to call. V lost 4 bases and J lost 1, with 4 bases in between. The germline gives CDR1 KGHSH, CDR2 LQKENI. The CDR3 contains 12 residues. CDR3 sequence: CASSQPNTEAFF. The CDR3 nucleotides are TGTGCCAGCTCACAGCCGAACACTGAAGCTTTCTTT.

This clone was seen just once. V usage is TRBV4-3 and J usage is TRBJ2-7; weak D call: TRBD2 (6 bases). V was clipped by 0 bases and J by 6 bases, with 24 bases between them. The CDR3 runs 18 residues. Germline CDR1 reads LGHNA; CDR2 reads YSLEER. In DNA, the CDR3 is TGCGCCAGCAGCCAAGATCTAGTCGGGCGAGCGGGCCGGAGCGAGCAGTACTTC. Its protein is CASSQDLVGRAGRSEQYF.

The chain joins TRBV19 to TRBJ2-6, with D perhaps TRBD1 (5 bases). Germline V lookup: CDR1 LNHDA, CDR2 SQIVND (reference sequence). With 6 bases removed from V and 0 bases from J, the gap between germline ends came to 12 bases. There are 16 residues in the CDR3. Here the CDR3 reads CASSREANSGANVLTF. For the CDR3, the DNA is TGTGCCAGTAGCAGGGAAGCTAACTCTGGGGCCAACGTCCTGACTTTC.

The rearrangement uses TRBV6-2 or TRBV6-3 and TRBJ2-2; 7 bases are a match to TRBD2. This CDR3 has 17 amino acids. Losses at the gene ends were 2 bases for V and 4 bases for J; bases not matched to a gene: 10. Looked up from germline, CDR1 is MNHEY and CDR2 is SVGEGT. The CDR3 here is CASSYPRTSGGTGELFF. The DNA for the CDR3 is TGTGCCAGCAGTTACCCTCGGACGTCGGGGGGCACCGGGGAGCTGTTTTTT.

This sequence joins TRBV13 and TRBJ1-1; D call uncertain. Germline V gives CDR1 PRHDT, CDR2 FYEKMQ (reference sequence). The CDR3 loop spans 13 amino acids. V was cut by 4 bases and J by 3 bases, with 9 bases left in between. The CDR3 bases are TGTGCCAGCAGCTCCCGGGGATACACTGAAGCTTTCTTT. It encodes CASSSRGYTEAFF.

The rearrangement uses TRBV7-9 and TRBJ2-1; 8 bases are a match to TRBD2. There are 14 residues in the CDR3. Germline CDR1 SEHNR, CDR2 FQNEAQ (reference sequence). V shed 6 bases, J shed 1 base, and the junction held 2 bases outside the gene matches. CDR3 nucleotides: TGTGCCAGCAGTTCGGGGGGGTCCTACAATGAGCAGTTCTTC. It encodes CASSSGGSYNEQFF.

This clone was counted ten times or more. The chain uses TRBV6-1 and TRBJ2-7; D is possibly TRBD1 (6 bases). Trimming cost V 0 bases and J 3 bases, with 21 bases left between them. The CDR3 is made up of 18 amino acids. Germline V CDR1 and CDR2: MNHNS, SASEGT. The CDR3 protein is CASSEARSGHRDFYEQYF. The DNA for the CDR3 is TGTGCCAGCAGTGAAGCTAGATCGGGTCACAGGGATTTCTACGAGCAGTACTTC.

This chain joins TRBV4-3 and TRBJ2-1; weak D call: TRBD2 (6 bases). V lost 1 base, J lost 3 bases, and 13 bases lay in between. The germline V gene encodes CDR1 LGHNA and CDR2 YSLEER. This CDR3 is built from 16 residues. CDR3 region: CASSQGLAGNYNEQFF. The CDR3 DNA sequence: TGCGCCAGCAGCCAAGGGCTGGCGGGGAACTACAATGAGCAGTTCTTC.

V usage is TRBV2 and J usage is TRBJ2-2; D is undetermined. V shed 4 bases and J shed 1 base, with 4 bases lying between them. This CDR3 spans 13 amino acids. Germline V gene lookup returns CDR1 SNHLY and CDR2 FYNNEI. DNA for the CDR3: TGTGCCAGCAGTGCAGGGAACACCGGGGAGCTGTTTTTT. It is translated as CASSAGNTGELFF.

For the CDR3, the DNA is TGCAGCGTTCCGGGTTCGCGCACTGAAGCTTTCTTT. This codes for CSVPGSRTEAFF. The J gene is TRBJ1-1, the V gene TRBV29-1; D uncertain. The CDR3 extends over 12 amino acids. Germline values: CDR1 SQVTM, CDR2 ANQGSEA. Trimming left V 5 bases short and J 4 bases short, with 11 bases between.

A single count supports this clone. CDR3 region: CASLPTSVDNEQFF. The CDR3 DNA reads TGTGCCTCCTTACCGACTAGCGTAGACAATGAGCAGTTCTTC. This chain links TRBV30 with TRBJ2-1, with 8 bases lining up with TRBD2. Germline loops: CDR1 GTSNPN, CDR2 SVGIG (reference sequence). The CDR3 contains 14 residues. The V and J ends lost 7 bases and 5 bases, in that order; junction bases with no gene match: 10.

The chain is built from TRBV9 and TRBJ2-7, with TRBD2 matching over 10 bases. This CDR3 is 14 amino acids long. Germline assignment: CDR1 SGDLS and CDR2 YYNGEE. Germline trimming cut 4 bases from V and 3 bases from J; bases unmatched to any gene: 4. CDR3 loop: CASSTASGSYEQYF. The CDR3 nucleotides read TGTGCCAGCAGCACCGCTAGCGGGAGCTACGAGCAGTACTTC.

The chain joins TRBV7-9 to TRBJ1-4; 7 bases match TRBD1. The CDR3 is 15 amino acids. Germline-derived CDR1 and CDR2 are SEHNR and FQNEAQ (reference sequence). V shed 4 bases, J shed 7 bases, and the junction held 9 bases outside the gene matches. The CDR3 bases are TGTGCCAGCAGCTATCGACAGGGAGAAGGTGAAAAACTGTTTTTT. This codes for CASSYRQGEGEKLFF.

The sample holds one count of this clone. CDR3 protein: CASSEGLAGWYEQFF. CDR3 bases: TGTGCCAGCAGCGAGGGACTAGCGGGATGGTATGAGCAGTTCTTC. The chain couples TRBV9 to TRBJ2-1; 13 bases fit TRBD2. V lost 3 bases to trimming and J lost 8 bases; unmatched junction nucleotides: 5. CDR3 length equals 15 residues. From germline, CDR1 is SGDLS and CDR2 YYNGEE.

V usage is TRBV6-2 or TRBV6-3 and J usage is TRBJ2-7; D perhaps matches TRBD1 (6 bases). The CDR3 runs to 13 residues. The V end lost 2 bases, the J end lost 7 bases, and 12 bases lay between the germline ends. Germline V CDR1 and CDR2: MNHEY, SVGEGT. In DNA, the CDR3 is TGTGCCAGCAGTTACATCAGGGGCGGGGAGCAGTACTTC. It specifies CASSYIRGGEQYF.